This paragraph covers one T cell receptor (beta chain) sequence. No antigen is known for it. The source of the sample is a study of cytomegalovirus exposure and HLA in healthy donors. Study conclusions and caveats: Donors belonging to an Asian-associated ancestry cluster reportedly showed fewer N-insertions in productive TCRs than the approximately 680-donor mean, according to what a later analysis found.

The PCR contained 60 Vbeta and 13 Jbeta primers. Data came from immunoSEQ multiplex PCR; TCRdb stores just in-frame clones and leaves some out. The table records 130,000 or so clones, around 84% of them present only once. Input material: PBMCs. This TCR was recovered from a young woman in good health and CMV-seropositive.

CDR3 region: CASSAILAGETQYF. CDR3 DNA sequence: TGTGCCAGCAGTGCAATTTTAGCGGGGGAGACCCAGTACTTC. This sequence joins TRBV2 and TRBJ2-5; TRBD2 matches at 8 bases. With 4 bases clipped from V and 5 bases from J, the junction kept 6 bases outside the gene matches. The CDR3 loop spans 14 amino acids. Germline CDR1 is SNHLY and CDR2 is FYNNEI.